This is a list of T cell receptor beta chains from one sample in a study of blood T cell repertoires in COVID-19. The data were produced by immunoSEQ multiplex PCR, yet TCRdb's version contains in-frame clones alone and is incomplete. Of 200,000 to 250,000 clones in the sample, 82% are singletons; the top ten hold less than 4%. The sequencing sample was made of peripheral blood. The receptors stem from a woman aged 80 or older with acute or convalescent COVID-19. The CDR3 runs from the conserved cysteine through the conserved F or W. A clone size is listed for some rows: how often the clone was seen (once, few, many), or a class if it is expanded.

clone_size v_call cdr3_aa
. TRBV6-6 CASSFRLIQTGELFF
. TRBV9 CASSVGVGGGAGTDTQYF
. TRBV12-3/TRBV12-4 CASSFGGAYGYTF
. TRBV28 CASSFAGDGTDTQYF
once TRBV2 CASSWDRTQETQYF
many TRBV7-3 CASSSETGGGGELFF
. TRBV10-3 CAIRTDASNSPLHF
once TRBV9 CASSVETGEAFF
few TRBV24-1 CATGRRGSDLRNEKLFF
. TRBV19 CASSPGQRNEKLFF
. TRBV12-3/TRBV12-4 CASRPTSPELFF
. TRBV19 CASSFRQGGNEKLFF
. TRBV2 CASRDSGRSGELFF
. TRBV24-1 CATSRGGKTGEQYF
. TRBV7-9 CASLRGQGYTGELFF
. TRBV5-1 CASSRGEQGEKLFF
few TRBV7-3 CASSLDSQETQYF
. TRBV4-1 CASSPYTTGPIQYF
. TRBV28 CASSQGTGVFGRGYGYTF
. TRBV10-3 CATQGDRGYGYTF
few TRBV15 CATSRGDRGVEKLFF
. TRBV6-5 CASSFPGTLGDTQYF
. TRBV5-1 CASSAGQALAFF
. TRBV28 CASTRASGAQADTQYF
. TRBV5-1 CASSPPSGGSDEQFF
. TRBV9 CASSRGGSQETQYF
. TRBV18 CASSGDRGYYEQYF
. TRBV7-9 CASSPGQENEKLFF
. TRBV18 CASSPRPLVLGETQYF
. TRBV5-5 CASSRRLAGRYSYNEQFF
. TRBV11-2 CASSSEGQGRSYGYTF
. TRBV25-1 CASSGNRGNTEAFF
. TRBV25-1 CASSAPGGRTGELFF
. TRBV5-4 CASSRRQTNYGYTF
. TRBV3-1/TRBV3-2 CASSQGGTYTDTQYF
once TRBV11-2 CASRVDRSSYNEQFF
. TRBV3-1/TRBV3-2 CASSQDPGEQPQHF
once TRBV5-1 CASSRQGLDIQYF
once TRBV9 CASKGAGEGYTF
. TRBV3-1/TRBV3-2 CASSQNSGYTEAFF
. TRBV7-2 CASSSTSGYYEQYF
once TRBV25-1 CASSETGGQYNEQFF
. TRBV2 CASSISSGAGELFF
. TRBV11-2 CASSLDPSGAYNEQFF
. TRBV18 CASSREQGTNYGYTF
. TRBV28 CASSTPGYPDNEQFF
. TRBV19 CASSSRGSDTEAFF
. TRBV6-5 CASSLWGDQPQHF
. TRBV24-1 CATSDLVAVNEQFF
. TRBV30 CAWGSGSSYEQYF
. TRBV12-3/TRBV12-4 CASSSLQGHGYTF
. TRBV7-2 CASSSLIAGGAANEQFF
. TRBV11-2 CASSLRGGSSGNTIYF